This entry concerns a single T cell receptor beta chain. The antigen is undetermined. This entry comes from a study of neoadjuvant anti-PD-1 for oral cavity cancer. Across the whole study: Most patients had three to four biweekly doses of 3 mg/kg nivolumab before resection.

These newly diagnosed stage II-IVA oral cavity squamous cell carcinoma patients had no prior systemic or radiation treatment. Trimming left V 6 bases short and J 4 bases short, with 10 bases between. The CDR3 runs 13 residues. Germline loops: CDR1 SGHTA, CDR2 FQGNSA. Study findings and constraints: Higher pretreatment Treg/Th17 ratios tracked higher pretreatment blood clonality.

The assay was immunoSEQ multiplex PCR, and TCRdb's table has in-frame clones only and misses some. The sample shows thousands of clones, approximately 60% of them seen only once. The chain is built from TRBV7-2 and TRBJ2-1, with D possibly matching TRBD2 (5 bases). This specimen was tumor tissue, taken before nivolumab (anti-PD-1) treatment. The sequence was obtained from a person between 40 and 80 years old with oral cavity squamous cell carcinoma. The CDR3 nucleotides read TGTGCCAGCAGTTCGCAGCGGTACAATGAGCAGTTCTTC. Translating gives CASSSQRYNEQFF.